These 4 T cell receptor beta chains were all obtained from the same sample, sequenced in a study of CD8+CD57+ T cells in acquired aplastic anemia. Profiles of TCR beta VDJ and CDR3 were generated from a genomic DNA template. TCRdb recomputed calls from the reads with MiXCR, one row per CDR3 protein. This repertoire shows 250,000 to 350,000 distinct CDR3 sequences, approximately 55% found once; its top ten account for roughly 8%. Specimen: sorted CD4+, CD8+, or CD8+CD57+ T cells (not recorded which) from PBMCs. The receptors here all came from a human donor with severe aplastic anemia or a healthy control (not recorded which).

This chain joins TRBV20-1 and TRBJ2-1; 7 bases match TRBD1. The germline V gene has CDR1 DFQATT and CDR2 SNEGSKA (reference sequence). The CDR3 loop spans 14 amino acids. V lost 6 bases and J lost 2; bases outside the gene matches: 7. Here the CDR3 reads CSASRQGAYNEQFF. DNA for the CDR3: TGCAGTGCCAGCAGACAGGGAGCCTACAATGAGCAGTTCTTC.

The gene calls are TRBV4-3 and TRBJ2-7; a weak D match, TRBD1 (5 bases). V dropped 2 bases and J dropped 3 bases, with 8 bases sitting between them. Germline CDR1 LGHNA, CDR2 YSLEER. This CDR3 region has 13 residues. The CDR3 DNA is TGCGCCAGCAGCCAAAATCAGGGCTACGAGCAGTACTTC. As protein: CASSQNQGYEQYF.

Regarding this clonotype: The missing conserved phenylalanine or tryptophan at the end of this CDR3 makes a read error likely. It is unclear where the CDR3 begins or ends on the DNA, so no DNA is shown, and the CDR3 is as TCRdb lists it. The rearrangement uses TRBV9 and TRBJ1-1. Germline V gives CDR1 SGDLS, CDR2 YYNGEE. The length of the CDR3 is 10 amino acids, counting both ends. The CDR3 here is CASSVEVWGS.

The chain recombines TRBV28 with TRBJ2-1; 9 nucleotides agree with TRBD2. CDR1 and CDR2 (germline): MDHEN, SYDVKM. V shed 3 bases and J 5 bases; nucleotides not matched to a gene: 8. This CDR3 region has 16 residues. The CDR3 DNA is TGTGCCAGCAGTTTTGGTCGGACTAGCGACGACAATGAGCAGTTCTTC. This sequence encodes CASSFGRTSDDNEQFF.